The 32 T cell receptor beta chains below all came from one sample that was sequenced in a study of blood T cell repertoires in COVID-19. Profiling relied on immunoSEQ multiplex PCR, and the TCRdb table lists in-frame clones only, not all of them. This sample carries 150,000 to 200,000 clones, around 81% of them seen once, and the ten largest clones take more than 9.5%. The sequenced sample was peripheral blood. These receptors all stem from a woman between 40 and 50 years old with COVID-19, enrolled during active disease.

V and J are TRBV10-3 and TRBJ2-7; 7 bases fit TRBD1. The CDR3 runs to 14 residues. Trimming removed 11 bases from V and 3 bases from J; junction bases left unmatched: 13. Germline CDR1 ENHRY, CDR2 SYGVKD. CDR3 sequence: CASKVWDSNYEQYF. As DNA, the CDR3 is TGTGCCTCGAAGGTTTGGGACAGTAACTACGAGCAGTACTTC.

The CDR3 here is CASSISSGTNYGYTF. The DNA for the CDR3 is TGTGCCAGTAGTATTTCGAGCGGAACTAACTATGGCTACACCTTC. The chain carries TRBV19 and TRBJ1-2, with no clear D. Trimming took off 3 bases at V and 0 bases at J, with 11 bases between the two ends. Looked up from germline, CDR1 is LNHDA and CDR2 is SQIVND (reference sequence). The CDR3 contains 15 residues.

The rearrangement joins TRBV4-1 to TRBJ1-4; 9 nucleotides agree with TRBD1. The CDR3 loop spans 18 amino acids. The germline V gene encodes CDR1 MGHRA and CDR2 YSYEKL. Unmatched junction bases numbered 14, after V lost 4 bases and J lost 5 bases. The CDR3 loop is CASSPQQGASSINEKLFF. CDR3 in DNA: TGCGCCAGCAGCCCACAACAGGGGGCGTCCAGCATAAATGAAAAACTGTTTTTT.

This clone has more than one count but fewer than ten. The rearrangement uses TRBV4-2 and TRBJ2-1, with 10 bases matching TRBD2. Germline CDR1 is LGHNA and CDR2 is YNFKEQ. Losses at the gene ends were 7 bases for V and 5 bases for J; bases not matched to a gene: 11. CDR3 length equals 16 residues. The DNA for the CDR3 is TGTGCCAGCACCAGACTAGCGGGCTCGGGTGACAATGAGCAGTTCTTC. Amino acid sequence: CASTRLAGSGDNEQFF.

This chain connects TRBV3-1 (or the pseudogene TRBV3-2) to TRBJ2-5, with TRBD2 as a possible D gene (5 bases). Germline V CDR1 and CDR2: LGHDT, YNNKEL (reference sequence). V lost 4 bases and J 5 bases, leaving 17 bases between the germline ends. CDR3 size: 15 residues. The CDR3 sequence: CASSPGARSGETQYF. CDR3 DNA sequence: TGTGCCAGCAGCCCGGGTGCGAGGTCGGGGGAGACCCAGTACTTC.

This chain uses TRBV13 with TRBJ2-1; possibly TRBD1 for D (6 bases). The germline V gene has CDR1 PRHDT and CDR2 FYEKMQ (reference sequence). The CDR3 covers 16 residues. Trimming shortened V by 5 bases and J by 5 bases, and 19 bases separated the two germline ends. The CDR3 loop is CASSPPRGGSDNEQFF. CDR3 nucleotide sequence: TGTGCCAGCAGCCCCCCGCGAGGGGGATCAGACAATGAGCAGTTCTTC.

The V gene is TRBV29-1, the J gene TRBJ1-1; TRBD1 might be the D (6 bases). Germline loops: CDR1 SQVTM, CDR2 ANQGSEA. The CDR3 sequence is 11 residues long. Trimming took 6 bases from V and 8 from J, leaving 13 bases between them. CDR3 DNA sequence: TGCAGCGTAGGGGGTAGGGTAGAAGCTTTCTTT. It yields the protein CSVGGRVEAFF.

V gene TRBV25-1 combines with J gene TRBJ1-2, with a weak D call TRBD1 (6 bases). The CDR3 is 14 amino acids. Germline V lookup: CDR1 MGHDK, CDR2 SYGVNS. The V and J ends lost 3 bases and 8 bases respectively, with 16 bases between them. This CDR3 is CASSEFWGRGGYTF. The CDR3 nucleotides read TGTGCCAGCAGTGAGTTTTGGGGGCGCGGGGGCTACACCTTC.

This clone has only one observation. This chain joins TRBV19 and TRBJ1-1; D is uncertain. The CDR3 is 13 residues long. Between the trimmed V and J ends, which lost 7 bases and 1 base, there was a span of 10 bases. The germline V gene encodes CDR1 LNHDA and CDR2 SQIVND (reference sequence). For the CDR3, the DNA is TGTGCCAGTAATCAGGTTGGGAACACTGAAGCTTTCTTT. Amino acids: CASNQVGNTEAFF.

The chain combines TRBV7-6 with TRBJ2-2, with D maybe TRBD2 (6 bases). This CDR3 comprises 14 residues. Trimming took off 11 bases at V and 6 bases at J, with 19 bases between the two ends. Germline V gene lookup returns CDR1 SGHVS and CDR2 FNYEAQ. CDR3 nucleotide sequence: TGTGCCGTAGTCGGGGGATCACGCGCCGGGGAGCTGTTTTTT. Its protein product is CAVVGGSRAGELFF.

As concerns this clone: Other DNA sequences of this sample code for an identical CDR3. The CDR3 DNA follows: TGTGCCAGCAGCCCCTCTCGGGGGGGCTCAGATACGCAGTATTTT. This encodes CASSPSRGGSDTQYF. This chain uses TRBV11-3 with TRBJ2-3; 8 bases agree with TRBD2. V lost 5 bases and J lost 4; bases outside the gene matches: 8. The CDR3 totals 15 residues. Germline lookup yields CDR1 SGHNT and CDR2 YENEEA.

This clone has a single count. The V gene is TRBV11-2, the J gene TRBJ2-3; the D is unclear. Deletions cut 4 bases from V and 6 bases from J, with 8 bases between. The CDR3 has 12 amino acids. Germline V gene data show CDR1 as SGHAT and CDR2 as FQNNGV. The CDR3 sequence: CASSSLEDTQYF. The CDR3 bases are TGTGCCAGCAGCTCCCTAGAGGATACGCAGTATTTT.

The chain links TRBV11-2 to TRBJ1-1; D not certain. V shed 4 bases and J shed 6 bases, with 15 bases lying between them. The CDR3 runs to 14 residues. Germline CDR1 and CDR2: SGHAT and FQNNGV. The CDR3, as DNA: TGTGCCAGCAGCTACGGACGGGCGGGTTCTGAAGCTTTCTTT. Its translation: CASSYGRAGSEAFF.

This chain uses TRBV19 with TRBJ2-3; 7 positions match TRBD2. The CDR3 loop spans 16 amino acids. The germline V gene encodes CDR1 LNHDA and CDR2 SQIVND (reference sequence). The V and J ends lost 5 bases and 0 bases, in that order; junction bases with no gene match: 8. In DNA form, the CDR3 reads TGTGCCAGTAGTCCGCAGGCGGGGGATAGCACAGATACGCAGTATTTT. This encodes CASSPQAGDSTDTQYF.

This clone was detected only a few times. This chain joins TRBV7-9 and TRBJ2-2, with 8 bases fitting TRBD2. The CDR3 runs to 16 residues. Germline loops: CDR1 SEHNR, CDR2 FQNEAQ (reference sequence). J gave up 3 bases and V 3 bases, and 6 bases lay outside the gene matches. This CDR3 is CASSLSAGGYTGELFF. The CDR3 DNA reads TGTGCCAGCAGCTTGTCCGCGGGAGGTTACACCGGGGAGCTGTTTTTT.

The chain carries TRBV10-3 and TRBJ2-1; the D gene is possibly TRBD1 (5 bases). V was shortened by 3 bases and J by 2 bases, with 11 bases between the two germline ends. Germline lookup yields CDR1 ENHRY and CDR2 SYGVKD. CDR3 size: 15 residues. The CDR3 sequence is CAISEGLTAYNEQFF. The CDR3 DNA reads as TGTGCCATCAGTGAAGGTTTGACAGCCTACAATGAGCAGTTCTTC.

The V gene is TRBV3-1 (or the pseudogene TRBV3-2), the J gene TRBJ1-2; D gene ambiguous. Trimming took off 4 bases at V and 8 bases at J, with 17 bases between the two ends. This CDR3 is built from 14 residues. Germline CDR1 and CDR2: LGHDT and YNNKEL (reference sequence). In nucleotides, the CDR3 is TGTGCCAGCAGCCCCCCGGGCCGGACTGGGGGCTACACCTTC. Its protein is CASSPPGRTGGYTF.

This chain connects TRBV4-1 to TRBJ1-2; D perhaps matches TRBD1 (5 bases). The CDR3 loop spans 16 amino acids. V shed 0 bases and J shed 2 bases, with 13 bases lying between them. From germline, CDR1 is MGHRA and CDR2 YSYEKL. CDR3 amino acids: CASSQDWEAGNYGYTF. DNA of the CDR3: TGCGCCAGCAGCCAAGACTGGGAGGCAGGGAACTATGGCTACACCTTC.

A single count supports this clone. The chain recombines TRBV5-4 with TRBJ2-2, with 12 bases identical to TRBD2. The germline gives CDR1 SGHNT, CDR2 YYREEE (reference sequence). The J segment lost 6 bases and the V segment lost 2 bases, leaving 8 bases of the junction unmatched. The CDR3 spans 17 residues. In DNA form, the CDR3 reads TGTGCCAGCAGCTTATACCCTAGCGGGAGGGCTTCCGGGGAGCTGTTTTTT. It is translated as CASSLYPSGRASGELFF.

The chain has TRBV14 and TRBJ2-3; 8 nucleotides line up with TRBD1. Per the germline V gene, CDR1 is SGHDN and CDR2 is FVKESK. CDR3 length: 17 residues. Unmatched junction bases numbered 16, after V lost 4 bases and J lost 7 bases. The CDR3 region is CASSPIPGTGKMYTQYF. CDR3 DNA sequence: TGTGCCAGCAGCCCAATACCCGGGACAGGCAAAATGTATACGCAGTATTTT.

This clone has just one count. The CDR3 is CASSVLAGGNANTGELFF. In DNA form, the CDR3 reads TGTGCCAGCAGTGTACTAGCGGGAGGCAACGCGAACACCGGGGAGCTGTTTTTT. This chain links TRBV6-1 with TRBJ2-2, with 12 bases that match TRBD2. The CDR3 totals 18 residues. Losses at the gene ends were 4 bases for V and 0 bases for J; bases not matched to a gene: 6. Per germline, CDR1 MNHNS and CDR2 SASEGT.

The V call is TRBV6-6, the J call TRBJ2-4; D not resolved. The CDR3 is 15 amino acids. V gave up 2 bases and J gave up 1 base, with 9 bases separating them. Germline values: CDR1 MNHNY, CDR2 SVGAGI (reference sequence). The CDR3 DNA sequence: TGTGCCAGCAGTTACACAGTTTCGGCCAAAAACATTCAGTACTTC. Translation: CASSYTVSAKNIQYF.

This clone was recorded only once. The CDR3: CAWSDQGNTEAFF. In DNA form, the CDR3 reads TGTGCCTGGAGCGACCAGGGAAACACTGAAGCTTTCTTT. V gene TRBV30 combines with J gene TRBJ1-1; tentative D call: TRBD1 (5 bases). Per germline, CDR1 GTSNPN and CDR2 SVGIG (reference sequence). The V end lost 3 bases, the J end lost 2 bases, and 10 bases lay between the germline ends. This CDR3 comprises 13 residues.

This chain uses TRBV7-8 with TRBJ2-5; 11 bases are shared with TRBD1. This CDR3 is 15 amino acids long. V lost 1 base and J lost 4; bases outside the gene matches: 2. Germline assignment: CDR1 SGHVS and CDR2 FQNEAQ. This CDR3 is CASSLGDRGVETQYF. The CDR3 DNA reads TGTGCCAGCAGCTTAGGGGACAGGGGGGTAGAGACCCAGTACTTC.

CDR3 protein: CASEREDYTGELFF. Here the CDR3 DNA reads TGTGCCAGCGAGCGGGAGGATTACACCGGGGAGCTGTTTTTT. The V gene is TRBV28, the J gene TRBJ2-2; 9 positions agree with TRBD2. The CDR3 length is 14 residues. Germline loops: CDR1 MDHEN, CDR2 SYDVKM. With V trimmed by 8 bases and J by 3 bases, 4 bases remained unmatched.

This clone was detected only once. The genes are TRBV27 and TRBJ2-3, with TRBD2 matching 7 bases. There are 17 residues in the CDR3. The junction had 7 bases not matched to a gene; V was cut back by 1 base and J by 0 bases. Germline V gene lookup returns CDR1 MNHEY and CDR2 SMNVEV (reference sequence). Here the CDR3 reads CASSLWGGGGSTDTQYF. CDR3 sequence (DNA): TGTGCCAGCAGTTTATGGGGTGGCGGGGGAAGCACAGATACGCAGTATTTT.

V and J are TRBV4-1 and TRBJ1-1; tentatively, D is TRBD1 (5 bases). V lost 7 bases to trimming and J lost 1 base, with 16 bases between them. Germline CDR1 MGHRA, CDR2 YSYEKL. CDR3 length: 15 residues. The DNA of the CDR3 is TGCGCCAGCAAGAGCTTGGCAGGGCCGAACACTGAAGCTTTCTTT. This encodes CASKSLAGPNTEAFF.

CDR3 bases: TGTGCCAGCGCCGGTTACAATGAGCAGTTCTTC. This codes for CASAGYNEQFF. The chain employs TRBV7-9 and TRBJ2-1; D is ambiguous. The CDR3 loop spans 11 amino acids. Trimming removed 8 bases at V and 4 bases at J, with 6 bases between. Germline lookup yields CDR1 SEHNR and CDR2 FQNEAQ (reference sequence).

The CDR3 DNA sequence: TGTGCCAGCAGCAGGGGACTAGCGGGCCCCGCCGGGGATGAGCAGTTCTTC. It specifies CASSRGLAGPAGDEQFF. The chain couples TRBV5-8 to TRBJ2-1; 12 bases match TRBD2. The germline V gene has CDR1 SGHTS and CDR2 YDEGEE. The CDR3 runs 17 residues. V was pared by 4 bases and J by 8 bases, with 13 bases of the junction left unmatched.

The chain uses TRBV30 and TRBJ1-1, with D uncertain. V was pared by 0 bases and J by 1 base, with 6 bases between. Germline V gene data show CDR1 as GTSNPN and CDR2 as SVGIG (reference sequence). This CDR3 is built from 13 residues. CDR3 coding DNA: TGTGCCTGGAGTGTACTTGCGAACACTGAAGCTTTCTTT. Translation: CAWSVLANTEAFF.

The chain carries TRBV21-1 and TRBJ2-5; whether TRBD1, the table's D call, matches the DNA was not checked. TRBV21-1 is assigned pseudogene status. The CDR3 runs 14 residues. The CDR3 DNA is TGTGCCAGAGAGGGGGGACAGGAGGCTGAGACCCAGTACTTC. Translating gives CAREGGQEAETQYF.

This clone was seen a few times. The chain joins TRBV4-2 to TRBJ2-1; 8 positions agree with TRBD2. In germline, CDR1 is LGHNA, CDR2 YNFKEQ. This CDR3 is built from 16 residues. After removal of 4 bases from V and 3 bases from J, the junction contained 8 bases not matched to a gene. Here the CDR3 DNA reads TGTGCCAGCAGCCTCACGGCGCGGGGGGACTACAATGAGCAGTTCTTC. Amino acid sequence: CASSLTARGDYNEQFF.